Listed below are T cell receptor beta chains from one sample, sequenced in a study of T cell changes during pregnancy in multiple sclerosis. Sequencing was performed with immunoSEQ multiplex PCR; in TCRdb, only in-frame clones are kept and a portion is missing. This sample has approximately 62,000 clones, with about 92% found just once. The source was CD8+ T cells from peripheral blood mononuclear cells, collected in the second trimester of pregnancy. These receptors all stem from a female donor with multiple sclerosis, enrolled in a pregnancy study. Both conserved end residues are part of each CDR3. D genes are given only for firm matches. Not all rows give a size; the values are once, few, many and, for expanded clones, a class.

V gene	D gene	J gene	clone size	CDR3 DNA	CDR3 protein
TRBV11-2	TRBD2	TRBJ2-1	.	TGTGGAGTGGGAGGGAATGAGCAGTTCTTC	CGVGGNEQFF
TRBV7-9	.	TRBJ1-2	.	TGTGCCAGCAGCTCACCGACTAGTTTAAAGCGGGGGCGCATGGATGGCTACACCTTC	CASSSPTSLKRGRMDGYTF
TRBV30	TRBD1	TRBJ2-7	.	TGTGCCTGGAGTGTAAGTACAGGGGTGGACGAGCAGTACTTC	CAWSVSTGVDEQYF
TRBV9	.	TRBJ2-7	.	TGTGCCAGCAGCGTAGGGACTTCGGTTAACGAGCAGTACTTC	CASSVGTSVNEQYF
TRBV11-2	.	TRBJ1-6	.	TGTGCCAGCAGCCTAGGGCACAGGGTTTCGAGCTCCTATAATTCACCCCTCCACTTT	CASSLGHRVSSSYNSPLHF
TRBV4-1	TRBD1	TRBJ2-1	.	TGCGCCAGCAGCCATCCCTCCGGGACAGGGGGAAATGAGCAGTTCTTC	CASSHPSGTGGNEQFF
TRBV6-6	TRBD1	TRBJ1-2	.	TGTGCCAGCAGTAAACGGGACAGTACTAACTATGGCTACACCTTC	CASSKRDSTNYGYTF
TRBV7-3	TRBD1	TRBJ2-3	.	TGTGCCAGCAGCCCCCTGGGACAGGGTGTGGCAGATACGCAGTATTTT	CASSPLGQGVADTQYF
TRBV7-6	TRBD1	TRBJ2-1	.	TGTGCCAGCAGCGTCGGGACAGGGGGCTACAATGAGCAGTTCTTC	CASSVGTGGYNEQFF
TRBV5-4	.	TRBJ2-1	.	TGTGCCAGCAGCGTTTCCGAGTACAATGAGCAGTTCTTC	CASSVSEYNEQFF
TRBV28	.	TRBJ1-2	.	TGTGCCAGCAGTTTTAGAGTGGGGGGGTATGGCTACACCTTC	CASSFRVGGYGYTF
TRBV28	TRBD1	TRBJ2-7	.	TGTGCCAGCAGTTCGCCCTCCGGGACAGGGATCGACGAGCAGTACTTC	CASSSPSGTGIDEQYF
TRBV28	.	TRBJ1-5	.	TGTGCCAGCAGTTTGGGGGGAAGGGGTTACAACAATCAGCCCCAGCATTTT	CASSLGGRGYNNQPQHF
TRBV15	.	TRBJ1-5	.	TGTGCCACCAGCAGAGACAGGGGCCTCAATCAGCCCCAGCATTTT	CATSRDRGLNQPQHF
TRBV7-9	TRBD2	TRBJ2-1	.	TGTGCCAGCAGCAAAGCGGGGGGAACCTACAATGAGCAGTTCTTC	CASSKAGGTYNEQFF
TRBV29-1	TRBD2	TRBJ2-1	.	TGCAGCGTTTTAGCGGGAGCTAGGGATGAGCAGTTCTTC	CSVLAGARDEQFF
TRBV5-1	TRBD1	TRBJ2-7	.	TGCGCCAGCAGCTTGGGGACAGGGAGAAGGGAGTTCTACGAGCAGTACTTC	CASSLGTGRREFYEQYF
TRBV6-6	.	TRBJ2-1	.	TGTGCCAGCAGCTTTACAGACAATGAGCAGTTCTTC	CASSFTDNEQFF
TRBV9	.	TRBJ2-3	once	TGTGCCAGCAGCGAGTTCGGTGGGCCCACAGATACGCAGTATTTT	CASSEFGGPTDTQYF
TRBV7-9	TRBD1	TRBJ2-3	.	TGTGCCAGCAGCTTCAAAGGGACAGGGGATAGCACAGATACGCAGTATTTT	CASSFKGTGDSTDTQYF
TRBV16	TRBD2	TRBJ2-1	.	TGTGCCAGCAGCCCTCCTGGACTAGCAAATGAGCAGTTCTTC	CASSPPGLANEQFF
TRBV4-1	TRBD2	TRBJ2-7	few	TGCGCCAGCAGCCTTCGATCGGCTAGCGGGGGGCTCAACTACGAGCAGTACTTC	CASSLRSASGGLNYEQYF
TRBV30	TRBD2	TRBJ2-3	.	TGTGCCTGGAGTTCGGGACTAGCGGGATCAGATACGCAGTATTTT	CAWSSGLAGSDTQYF
TRBV7-9	TRBD1	TRBJ2-7	once	TGTGCCAGCAGCCTCGGACAGGTGGGCGAGCAGTACTTC	CASSLGQVGEQYF
TRBV2	TRBD2	TRBJ2-1	.	TGTGCCTCCTCGGGGAGGGGACGATACAATGAGCAGTTCTTC	CASSGRGRYNEQFF
TRBV7-6	TRBD2	TRBJ2-2	.	TGTGCCAGCAGTTCGATAGCGGGGGCGAACACCGGGGAGCTGTTTTTT	CASSSIAGANTGELFF